This TCR beta chain appears in the sequencing data of a study of Tregs in tolerant kidney transplant recipients. V lost 4 bases and J lost 3; bases outside the gene matches: 4. CDR3 size: 15 residues. Germline V CDR1 and CDR2: LNHDA, SQIVND (reference sequence). Broader study findings: This study did not directly address biological reproducibility. Expanding Tregs on activated donor B cells appeared to best identify donor-specific TCRbeta clones. Some patients' samples used different primers over time, so nucleotide sequences weren't comparable. Few patients were studied, so findings need validation in larger groups.

A word on this clone: Its matching antigen is unknown.

The method was immunoSEQ multiplex PCR; TCRdb's version includes in-frame clones alone and lacks a portion of them. The sample records some 80,000 clones, 95% to 98% being singletons. Sample: CD4+ T cells from blood, taken before the transplant. The receptor comes from a human donor who received a combined kidney and bone marrow transplant. V gene TRBV19 combines with J gene TRBJ2-2; 8 nucleotides align to TRBD1. In nucleotides, the CDR3 is TGTGCCAGTAGTACAGGGGGCGCGGACACCGGGGAGCTGTTTTTT. As protein: CASSTGGADTGELFF.